The present TCR beta chain was sequenced within a study of blood T cell repertoires in COVID-19. Across the study: Donors in the United States, Italy and Spain gave samples during acute or convalescent COVID-19. The analysed material was cDNA or gDNA that came from T cells, B-cell-depleted T cells, or PBMCs.

V was cut by 1 base and J by 6 bases, with 4 bases left in between. Germline CDR1 and CDR2: SNHLY and FYNNEI. CDR3 length: 11 amino acids. In the original analysis: Amplification of reference gene primers was used by the study to estimate nucleated cell counts. TCRdb's copy holds only in-frame clones and misses some; the assay was immunoSEQ multiplex PCR. The V and J calls and clone size were taken over from that table, and D and trimming were inferred from the DNA. The table records 270,000 or so clones, 86% of them present only once. This clonotype was obtained from a man aged 35 to 55 with active or convalescent COVID-19. Sequenced sample: peripheral blood. The rearrangement uses TRBV2 and TRBJ2-7; D is unclear. The DNA of the CDR3 is TGTGCCAGCAGTGAAGACACCGAGCAGTACTTC. This sequence encodes CASSEDTEQYF.